Listed here is a single TCR beta chain. Its antigen remains unknown. The CDR3 is 15 amino acids. Between the trimmed V and J ends, which lost 4 bases and 4 bases, there was a span of 15 bases. The germline gives CDR1 LNHNV, CDR2 YYDKDF (reference sequence). The data are from a study of T cell repertoires in cytomegalovirus infection. Background on the study: It can be stated that public TCR beta signatures indicated CMV infection as well as a matching HLA type.

Each CDR3 protein gets one entry after TCRdb re-called the reads with MiXCR. Among hundreds of thousands of distinct CDR3 sequences, roughly 26% were seen once, and the ten largest hold roughly 8%. Study outcomes and limitations: The cumulative frequency of public TCR beta families identified carriers of CMV plus the relevant HLA. HLA-C-restricted CMV clonotypes gave the most frequent clonotype in two of eight donors.

The sequenced material came from CD8+ T cells from PBMCs. This clonotype was obtained from a human donor in good health (CMV status not recorded). Some clones in this sample may be carry-over from other donors' samples. The V call is TRBV15, the J call TRBJ2-3; no clear D gene. CDR3 sequence reads: CATSKSPPGADTQYF. The CDR3, as DNA: TGTGCCACCAGCAAGTCTCCCCCCGGCGCAGATACGCAGTATTTT.